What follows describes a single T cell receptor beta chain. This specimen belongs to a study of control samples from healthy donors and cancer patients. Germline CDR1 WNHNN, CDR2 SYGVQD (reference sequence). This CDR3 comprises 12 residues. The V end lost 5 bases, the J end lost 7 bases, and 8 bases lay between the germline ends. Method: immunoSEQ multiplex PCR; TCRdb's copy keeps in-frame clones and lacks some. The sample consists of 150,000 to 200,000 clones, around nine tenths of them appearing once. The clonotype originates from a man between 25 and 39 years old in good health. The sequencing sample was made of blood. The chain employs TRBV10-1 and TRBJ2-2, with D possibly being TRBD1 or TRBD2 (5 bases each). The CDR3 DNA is TGCGCCAGCAGTAAGAGGGGCGGGGAGCTGTTTTTT. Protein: CASSKRGGELFF.